The 8 T cell receptor beta chains given below trace back to one sample, sequenced in a study of shared clonotypes between healthy human individuals. The naive CD8 fraction comprised CD45RO-negative cells positively selected for CCR7 and excluded terminally differentiated effector memory CD45RA+ cells. The table came from immunoSEQ multiplex PCR; TCRdb's copy has only in-frame clones and leaves some out. The table lists about 2.1 million clones, about 93% of them singletons. Sample: naive CD8+ T cells from PBMCs. All receptors derive from a man aged 18 to 29 in good health. Some clones in this sample may be carry-over from other donors' samples.

V usage is TRBV28 and J usage is TRBJ2-6; D unclear. CDR1 is MDHEN and CDR2 is SYDVKM in the germline V gene. This CDR3 has 16 residues. V was clipped by 0 bases and J by 0 bases, with 6 bases between them. In DNA, the CDR3 is TGTGCCAGCAGTTTATGGGGCCTCTCTGGGGCCAACGTCCTGACTTTC. It is translated as CASSLWGLSGANVLTF.

The rearrangement uses TRBV6-1 and TRBJ2-4; 11 nucleotides align to TRBD2. This CDR3 region has 18 residues. Germline V gives CDR1 MNHNS, CDR2 SASEGT. The junction had 12 bases not matched to a gene; V was cut back by 0 bases and J by 8 bases. The CDR3 protein is CASSEAALLAGEGYIQYF. The CDR3 DNA reads as TGTGCCAGCAGTGAAGCCGCCCTACTAGCGGGGGAGGGCTACATTCAGTACTTC.

The chain's CDR3 is CASSLGTGHYNEQFF. CDR3 bases: TGTGCCAGCAGTCTAGGGACAGGTCATTACAATGAGCAGTTCTTC. The chain is built from TRBV28 and TRBJ2-1; 8 bases match TRBD1. The V segment lost 5 bases and the J segment 4 bases; nucleotides outside the gene matches: 7. The CDR3 totals 15 residues. Germline values: CDR1 MDHEN, CDR2 SYDVKM.

V usage is TRBV7-9 and J usage is TRBJ2-3; D is undetermined. The CDR3 covers 14 residues. Germline lookup yields CDR1 SEHNR and CDR2 FQNEAQ (reference sequence). V lost 2 bases to trimming and J lost 6 bases, with 12 bases between them. CDR3 DNA sequence: TGTGCCAGCAGCTTACTAGAAATAGGGGATACGCAGTATTTT. This codes for CASSLLEIGDTQYF. Combining the CDR3 with reference TRBV7-9 and TRBJ2-3 gives the whole variable domain DTGVSQNPRHKITKRGQNVTFRCDPISEHNRLYWYRQTLGQGPEFLTYFQNEAQLEKSRLLSDRFSAERPKGSFSTLEIQRTEQGDSAMYLCASSLLEIGDTQYFGPGTRLTVL.

The chain couples TRBV7-2 to TRBJ2-1; D may be TRBD2 (5 bases). Trimming left V 1 base short and J 4 bases short, with 11 bases between. The CDR3 has 15 amino acids. Germline CDR1 reads SGHTA; CDR2 reads FQGNSA. CDR3 sequence (DNA): TGTGCCAGCAGCTTAGGGTCCGGGGAATACAATGAGCAGTTCTTC. Its translation: CASSLGSGEYNEQFF.

The genes are TRBV10-1 and TRBJ2-7; tentative D call: TRBD1 (6 bases). The CDR3 length is 13 residues. Per germline, CDR1 WNHNN and CDR2 SYGVQD (reference sequence). Trimming took 0 bases from V and 8 from J, leaving 11 bases between them. In DNA form, the CDR3 reads TGCGCCAGCAGTGAGTCTCCGACAGGCAAGCAGTACTTC. It encodes CASSESPTGKQYF.

About this clone: Other nucleotide sequences in the sample specify the same CDR3. V usage is TRBV27 and J usage is TRBJ2-3; no reliable D call. The V gene's germline CDR1 is MNHEY and CDR2 SMNVEV (reference sequence). The CDR3 spans 12 residues. The V end lost 6 bases, the J end lost 4 bases, and 8 bases lay between the germline ends. The CDR3 loop is CASSNRADTQYF. In DNA, the CDR3 is TGTGCCAGCAGCAACCGGGCAGATACGCAGTATTTT.

The rearrangement joins TRBV28 to TRBJ2-7; D call uncertain. Germline CDR1 MDHEN, CDR2 SYDVKM. The V and J ends lost 6 bases and 3 bases respectively, with 18 bases between them. The CDR3 loop spans 15 amino acids. CDR3 loop: CASSLLGTRNYEQYF. The CDR3 nucleotides are TGTGCCAGCAGCCTTCTGGGTACCCGTAACTACGAGCAGTACTTC.